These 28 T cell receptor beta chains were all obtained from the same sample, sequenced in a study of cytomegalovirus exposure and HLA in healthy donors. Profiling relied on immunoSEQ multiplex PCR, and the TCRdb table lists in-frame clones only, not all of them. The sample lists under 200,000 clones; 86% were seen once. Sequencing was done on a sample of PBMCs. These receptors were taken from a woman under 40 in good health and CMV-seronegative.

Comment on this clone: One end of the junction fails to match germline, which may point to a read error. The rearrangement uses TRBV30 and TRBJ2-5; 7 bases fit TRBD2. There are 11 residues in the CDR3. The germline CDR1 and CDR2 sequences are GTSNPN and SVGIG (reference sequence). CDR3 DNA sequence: TGTGCCGGGAGGGACCAAGAGACCCAGTACTTC. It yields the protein CAGRDQETQYF.

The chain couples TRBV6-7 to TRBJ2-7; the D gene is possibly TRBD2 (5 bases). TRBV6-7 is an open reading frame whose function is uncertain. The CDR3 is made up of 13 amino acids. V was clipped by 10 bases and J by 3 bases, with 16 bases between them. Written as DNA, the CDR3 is TGTGCCACCTCCCGCCGGGGTTACTACGAGCAGTACTTC. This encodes CATSRRGYYEQYF.

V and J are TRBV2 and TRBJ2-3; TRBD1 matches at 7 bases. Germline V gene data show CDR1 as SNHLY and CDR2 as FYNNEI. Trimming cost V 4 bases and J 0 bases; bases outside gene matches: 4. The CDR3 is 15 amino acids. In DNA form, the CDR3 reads TGTGCCAGCAGTGGAGGGGGCTCAAGCACAGATACGCAGTATTTT. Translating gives CASSGGGSSTDTQYF.

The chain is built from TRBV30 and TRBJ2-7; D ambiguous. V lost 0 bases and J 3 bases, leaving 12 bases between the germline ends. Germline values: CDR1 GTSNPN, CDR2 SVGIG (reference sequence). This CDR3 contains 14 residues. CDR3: CAWSVRREFYEQYF. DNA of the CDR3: TGTGCCTGGAGTGTACGGCGTGAATTCTACGAGCAGTACTTC.

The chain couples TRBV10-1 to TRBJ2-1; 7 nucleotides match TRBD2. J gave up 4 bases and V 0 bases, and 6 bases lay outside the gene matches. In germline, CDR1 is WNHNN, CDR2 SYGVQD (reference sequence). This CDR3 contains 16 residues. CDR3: CASSESVREPYNEQFF. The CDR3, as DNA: TGCGCCAGCAGTGAGTCAGTGCGGGAGCCTTACAATGAGCAGTTCTTC.

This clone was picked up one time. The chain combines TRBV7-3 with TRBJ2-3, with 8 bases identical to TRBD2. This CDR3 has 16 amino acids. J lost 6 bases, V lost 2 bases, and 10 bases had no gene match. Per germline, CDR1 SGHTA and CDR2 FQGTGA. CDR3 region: CASSLGAGGAADTQYF. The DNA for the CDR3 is TGTGCCAGCAGCTTAGGTGCCGGGGGGGCCGCGGATACGCAGTATTTT.

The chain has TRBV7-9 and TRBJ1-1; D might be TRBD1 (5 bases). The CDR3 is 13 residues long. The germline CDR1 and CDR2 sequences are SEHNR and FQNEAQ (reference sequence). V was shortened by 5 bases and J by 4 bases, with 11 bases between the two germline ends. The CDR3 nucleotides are TGTGCCAGCAGCCTTATCGGGGCCACTGAAGCTTTCTTT. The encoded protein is CASSLIGATEAFF.

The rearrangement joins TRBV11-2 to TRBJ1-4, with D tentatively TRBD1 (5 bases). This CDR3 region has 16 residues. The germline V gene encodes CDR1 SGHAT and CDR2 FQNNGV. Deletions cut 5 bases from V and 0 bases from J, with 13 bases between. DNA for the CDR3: TGTGCCAGCAGCCGCATACAGGATGCAACTAATGAAAAACTGTTTTTT. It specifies CASSRIQDATNEKLFF.

CDR3 amino acids: CASSLRGLAGVGTGELFF. CDR3 in DNA: TGTGCCAGCAGTTTACGGGGACTAGCGGGAGTTGGGACCGGGGAGCTGTTTTTT. This chain uses TRBV27 with TRBJ2-2; 14 nucleotides match TRBD2. The V segment lost 2 bases and the J segment 5 bases; nucleotides outside the gene matches: 7. This CDR3 is 18 amino acids long. Germline lookup yields CDR1 MNHEY and CDR2 SMNVEV (reference sequence).

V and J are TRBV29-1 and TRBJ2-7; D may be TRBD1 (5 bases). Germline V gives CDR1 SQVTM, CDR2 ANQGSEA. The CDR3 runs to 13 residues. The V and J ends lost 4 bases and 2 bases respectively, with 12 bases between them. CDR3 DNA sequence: TGCAGCGTTGTCAGGGATACTACCTACGAGCAGTACTTC. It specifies CSVVRDTTYEQYF.

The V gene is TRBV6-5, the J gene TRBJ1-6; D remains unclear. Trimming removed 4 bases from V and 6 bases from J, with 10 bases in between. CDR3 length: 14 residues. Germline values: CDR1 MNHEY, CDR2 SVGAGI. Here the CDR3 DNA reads TGTGCCAGCAGTTTTCGGACTGCTAATTCACCCCTCCACTTT. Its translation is CASSFRTANSPLHF.

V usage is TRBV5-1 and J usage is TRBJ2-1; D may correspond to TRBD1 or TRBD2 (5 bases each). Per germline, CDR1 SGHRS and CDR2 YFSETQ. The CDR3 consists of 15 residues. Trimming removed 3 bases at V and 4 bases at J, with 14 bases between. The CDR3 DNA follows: TGCGCCAGCAGCTCTACCGGGACGGAATACAATGAGCAGTTCTTC. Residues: CASSSTGTEYNEQFF.

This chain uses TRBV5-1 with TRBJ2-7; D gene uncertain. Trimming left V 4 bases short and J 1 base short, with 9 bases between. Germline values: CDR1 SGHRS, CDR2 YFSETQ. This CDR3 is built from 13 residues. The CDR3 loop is CASSTSGSYEQYF. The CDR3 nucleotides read TGCGCCAGCAGCACCTCTGGTTCCTACGAGCAGTACTTC.

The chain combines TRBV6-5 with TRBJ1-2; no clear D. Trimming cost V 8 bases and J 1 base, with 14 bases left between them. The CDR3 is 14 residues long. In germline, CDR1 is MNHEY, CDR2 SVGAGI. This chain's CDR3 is CASGYPQFNYGYTF. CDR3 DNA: TGTGCCAGCGGATACCCTCAATTTAACTATGGCTACACCTTC.

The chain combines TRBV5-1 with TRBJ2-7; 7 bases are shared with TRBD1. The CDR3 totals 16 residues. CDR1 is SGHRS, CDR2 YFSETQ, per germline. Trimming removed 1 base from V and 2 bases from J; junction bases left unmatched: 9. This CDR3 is CASSLTGDQITYEQYF. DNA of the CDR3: TGCGCCAGCAGCTTGACAGGGGACCAGATAACCTACGAGCAGTACTTC.

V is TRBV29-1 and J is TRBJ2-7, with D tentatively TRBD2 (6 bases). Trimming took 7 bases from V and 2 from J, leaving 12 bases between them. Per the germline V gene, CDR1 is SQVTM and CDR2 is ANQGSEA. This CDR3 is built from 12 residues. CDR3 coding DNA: TGCAGCGCCCGGGACTGGGCCTACGAGCAGTACTTC. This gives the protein CSARDWAYEQYF.

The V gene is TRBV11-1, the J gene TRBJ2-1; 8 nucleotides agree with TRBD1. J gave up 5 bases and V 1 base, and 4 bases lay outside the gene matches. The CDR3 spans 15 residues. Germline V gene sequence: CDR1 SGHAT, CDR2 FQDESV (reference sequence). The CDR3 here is CASSLVGTGHNEQFF. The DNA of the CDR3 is TGTGCCAGCAGCTTAGTTGGGACAGGACACAATGAGCAGTTCTTC.

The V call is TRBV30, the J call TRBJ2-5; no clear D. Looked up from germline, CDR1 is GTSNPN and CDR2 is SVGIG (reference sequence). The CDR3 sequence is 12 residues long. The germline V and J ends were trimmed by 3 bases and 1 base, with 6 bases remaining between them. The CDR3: CAWSPIQETQYF. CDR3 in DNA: TGTGCCTGGAGCCCGATCCAAGAGACCCAGTACTTC. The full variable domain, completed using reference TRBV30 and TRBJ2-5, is SQTIHQWPATLVQPVGSPLSLECTVEGTSNPNLYWYRQAAGRGLQLLFYSVGIGQISSEVPQNLSASRPQDRQFILSSKKLLLSDSGFYLCAWSPIQETQYFGPGTRLLVL.

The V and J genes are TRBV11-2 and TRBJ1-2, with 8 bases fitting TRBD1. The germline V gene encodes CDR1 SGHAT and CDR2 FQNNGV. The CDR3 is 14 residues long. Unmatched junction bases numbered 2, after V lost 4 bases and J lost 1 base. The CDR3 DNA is TGTGCCAGCAGCTATGGACAGGGTAACTATGGCTACACCTTC. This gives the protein CASSYGQGNYGYTF.

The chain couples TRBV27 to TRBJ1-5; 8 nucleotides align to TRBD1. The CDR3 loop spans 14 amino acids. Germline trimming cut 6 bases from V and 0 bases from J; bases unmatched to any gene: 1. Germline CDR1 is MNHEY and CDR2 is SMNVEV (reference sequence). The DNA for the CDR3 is TGTGCCAGCAGGGGGACAGGTAGCAATCAGCCCCAGCATTTT. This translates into CASRGTGSNQPQHF.

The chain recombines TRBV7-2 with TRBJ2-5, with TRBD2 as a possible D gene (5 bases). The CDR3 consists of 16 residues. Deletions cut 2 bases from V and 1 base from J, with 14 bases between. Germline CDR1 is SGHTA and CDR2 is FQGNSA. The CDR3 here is CASSLNSGIIQETQYF. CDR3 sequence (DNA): TGTGCCAGCAGCTTAAACTCGGGGATAATCCAAGAGACCCAGTACTTC. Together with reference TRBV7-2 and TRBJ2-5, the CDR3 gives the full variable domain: GAGVSQSPSNKVTEKGKDVELRCDPISGHTALYWYRQSLGQGLEFLIYFQGNSAPDKSGLPSDRFSAERTGGSVSTLTIQRTQQEDSAVYLCASSLNSGIIQETQYFGPGTRLLVL.

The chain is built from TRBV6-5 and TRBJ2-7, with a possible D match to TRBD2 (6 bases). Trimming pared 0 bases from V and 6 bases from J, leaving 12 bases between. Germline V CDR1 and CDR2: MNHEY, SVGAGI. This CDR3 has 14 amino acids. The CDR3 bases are TGTGCCAGCAGTTACTCTCGCCGGGGGATCGAGCAGTACTTC. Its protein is CASSYSRRGIEQYF.

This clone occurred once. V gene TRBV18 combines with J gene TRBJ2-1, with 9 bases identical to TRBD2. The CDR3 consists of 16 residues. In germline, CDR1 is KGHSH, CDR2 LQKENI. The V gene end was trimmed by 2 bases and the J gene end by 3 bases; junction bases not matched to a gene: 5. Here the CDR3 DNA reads TGTGCCAGCTCACCAGTTGAGCGGGGGGTCTACAATGAGCAGTTCTTC. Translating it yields CASSPVERGVYNEQFF. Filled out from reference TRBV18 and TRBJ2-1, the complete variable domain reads NAGVMQNPRHLVRRRGQEARLRCSPMKGHSHVYWYRQLPEEGLKFMVYLQKENIIDESGMPKERFSAEFPKEGPSILRIQQVVRGDSAAYFCASSPVERGVYNEQFFGPGTRLTVL.

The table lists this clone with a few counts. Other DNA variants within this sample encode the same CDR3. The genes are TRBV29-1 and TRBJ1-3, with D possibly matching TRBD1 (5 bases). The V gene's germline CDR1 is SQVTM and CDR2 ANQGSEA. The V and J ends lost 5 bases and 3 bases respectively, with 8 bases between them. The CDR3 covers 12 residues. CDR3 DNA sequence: TGCAGCGTTTCAGGGAGTGGAAACACCATATATTTT. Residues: CSVSGSGNTIYF.

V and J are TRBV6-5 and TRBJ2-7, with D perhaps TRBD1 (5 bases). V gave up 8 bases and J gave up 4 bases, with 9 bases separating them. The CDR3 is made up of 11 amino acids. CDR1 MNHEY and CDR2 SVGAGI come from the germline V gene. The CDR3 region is CASQTEYEQYF. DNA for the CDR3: TGTGCCAGCCAGACAGAATACGAGCAGTACTTC.

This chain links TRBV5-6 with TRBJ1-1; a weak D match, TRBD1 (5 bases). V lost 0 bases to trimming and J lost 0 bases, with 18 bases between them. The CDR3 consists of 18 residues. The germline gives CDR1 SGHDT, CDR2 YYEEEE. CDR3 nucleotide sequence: TGTGCCAGCAGCTTGGTGGGGGATTGGACGGGGCTGAACACTGAAGCTTTCTTT. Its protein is CASSLVGDWTGLNTEAFF.

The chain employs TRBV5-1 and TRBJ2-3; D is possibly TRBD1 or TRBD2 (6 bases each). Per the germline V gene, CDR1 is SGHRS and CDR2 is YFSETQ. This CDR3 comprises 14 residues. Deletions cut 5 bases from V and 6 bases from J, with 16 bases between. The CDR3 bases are TGCGCCAGCAGGGGGGGCCCCTCCGGGGATACGCAGTATTTT. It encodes CASRGGPSGDTQYF.

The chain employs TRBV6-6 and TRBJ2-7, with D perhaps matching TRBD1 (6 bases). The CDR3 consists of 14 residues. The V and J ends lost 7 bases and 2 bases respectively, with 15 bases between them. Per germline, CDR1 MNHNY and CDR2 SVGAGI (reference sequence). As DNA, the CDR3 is TGTGCCAGCAACAACGCGCAGGGGACCTACGAGCAGTACTTC. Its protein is CASNNAQGTYEQYF.